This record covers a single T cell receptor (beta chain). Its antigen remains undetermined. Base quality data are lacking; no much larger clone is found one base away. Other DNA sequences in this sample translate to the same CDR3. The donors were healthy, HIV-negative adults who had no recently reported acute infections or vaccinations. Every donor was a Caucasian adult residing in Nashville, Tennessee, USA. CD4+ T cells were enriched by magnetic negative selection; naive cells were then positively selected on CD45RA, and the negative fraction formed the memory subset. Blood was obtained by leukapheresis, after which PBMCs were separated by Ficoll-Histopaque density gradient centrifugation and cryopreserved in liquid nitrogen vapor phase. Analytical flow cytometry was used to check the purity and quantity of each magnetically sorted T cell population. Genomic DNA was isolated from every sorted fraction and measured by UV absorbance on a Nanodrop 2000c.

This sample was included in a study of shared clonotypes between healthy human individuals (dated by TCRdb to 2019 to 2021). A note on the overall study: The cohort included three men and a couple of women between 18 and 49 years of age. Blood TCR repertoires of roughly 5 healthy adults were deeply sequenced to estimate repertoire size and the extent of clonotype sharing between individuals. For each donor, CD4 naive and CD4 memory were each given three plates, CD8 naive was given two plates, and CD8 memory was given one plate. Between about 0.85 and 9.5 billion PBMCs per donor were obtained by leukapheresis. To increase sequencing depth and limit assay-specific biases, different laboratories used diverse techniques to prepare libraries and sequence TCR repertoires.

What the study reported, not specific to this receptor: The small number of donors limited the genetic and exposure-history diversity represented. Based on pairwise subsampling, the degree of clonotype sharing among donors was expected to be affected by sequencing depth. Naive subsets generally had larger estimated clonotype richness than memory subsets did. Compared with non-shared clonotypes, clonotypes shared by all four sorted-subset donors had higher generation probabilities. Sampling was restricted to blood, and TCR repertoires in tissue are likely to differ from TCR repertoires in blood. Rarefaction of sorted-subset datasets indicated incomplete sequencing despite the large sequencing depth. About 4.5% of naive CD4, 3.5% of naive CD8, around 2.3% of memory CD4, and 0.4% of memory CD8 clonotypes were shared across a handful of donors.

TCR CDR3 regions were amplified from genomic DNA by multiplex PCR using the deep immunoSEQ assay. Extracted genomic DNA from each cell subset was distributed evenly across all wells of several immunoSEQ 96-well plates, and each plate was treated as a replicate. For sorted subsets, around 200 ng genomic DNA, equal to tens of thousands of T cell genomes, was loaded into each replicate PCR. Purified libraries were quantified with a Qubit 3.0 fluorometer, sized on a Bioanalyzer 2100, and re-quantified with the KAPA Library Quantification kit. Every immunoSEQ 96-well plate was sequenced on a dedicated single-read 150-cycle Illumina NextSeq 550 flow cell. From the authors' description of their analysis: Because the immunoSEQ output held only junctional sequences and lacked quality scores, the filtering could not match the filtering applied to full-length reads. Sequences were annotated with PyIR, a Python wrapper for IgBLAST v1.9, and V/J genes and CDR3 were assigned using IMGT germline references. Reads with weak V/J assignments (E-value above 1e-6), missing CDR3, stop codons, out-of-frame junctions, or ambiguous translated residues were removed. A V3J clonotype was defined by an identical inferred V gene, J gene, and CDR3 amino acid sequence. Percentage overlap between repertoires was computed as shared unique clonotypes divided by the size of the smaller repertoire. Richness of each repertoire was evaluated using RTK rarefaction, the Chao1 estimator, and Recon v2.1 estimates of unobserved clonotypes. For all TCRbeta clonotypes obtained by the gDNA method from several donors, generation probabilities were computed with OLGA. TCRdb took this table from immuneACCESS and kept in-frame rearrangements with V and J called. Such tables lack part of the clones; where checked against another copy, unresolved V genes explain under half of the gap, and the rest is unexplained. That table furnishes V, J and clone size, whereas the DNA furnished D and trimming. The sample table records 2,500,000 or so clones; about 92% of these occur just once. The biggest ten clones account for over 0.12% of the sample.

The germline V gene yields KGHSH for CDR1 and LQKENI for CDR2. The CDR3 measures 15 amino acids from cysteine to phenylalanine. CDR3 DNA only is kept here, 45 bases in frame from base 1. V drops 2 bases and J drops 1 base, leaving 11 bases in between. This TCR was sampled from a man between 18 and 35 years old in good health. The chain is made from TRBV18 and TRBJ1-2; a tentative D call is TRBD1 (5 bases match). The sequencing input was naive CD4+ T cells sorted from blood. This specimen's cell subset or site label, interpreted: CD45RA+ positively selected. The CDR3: CASSPGQAINYGYTF. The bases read TGTGCCAGCTCACCAGGACAAGCAATTAACTATGGCTACACCTTC. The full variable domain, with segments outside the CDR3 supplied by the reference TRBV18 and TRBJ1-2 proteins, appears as NAGVMQNPRHLVRRRGQEARLRCSPMKGHSHVYWYRQLPEEGLKFMVYLQKENIIDESGMPKERFSAEFPKEGPSILRIQQVVRGDSAAYFCASSPGQAINYGYTFGSGTRLTVV.